The clone carrying this TCR beta chain appeared a few times. Being one base from a much bigger clone, this may be a read error. Any gene name here is a mouse gene name. The read finishes 4 residues shy of the CDR3 end, and the germline J gene is used to complete it. These data originate in a study of CD8+ T cells in alopecia areata. Using CD4, CD8alpha, NKG2D, NKG2ACE and other markers, pooled cutaneous lymph node cells were sorted. Per germline, CDR1 FNHDT and CDR2 SITEND (reference sequence). This CDR3 spans 14 amino acids. V lost 5 bases, J lost 0 bases, and 11 bases lay in between. RNA was isolated and reverse transcribed to cDNA, the sequencing template. Some clones are missing from TCRdb's copy, which holds only in-frame ones; the method was immunoSEQ multiplex PCR. Captured here are 270,000 or so clones, none seen once; the top ten comprise 0.9% to 1.5%.

The chain joins TRBV19 to TRBJ1-2, with TRBD1 as a possible D gene (6 bases). The sequenced sample was CD4+ T cells sorted from a lymph node. The source of this sequence is a C3H/HeJ mouse with alopecia areata. This strain's MHC haplotype is H2-k. The CDR3 region is CASSAGTTNSDYTF. Incomplete CDR3 DNA: TGTGCCAGCAGCGCCGGGACAACAAACTCC. Drawing the rest from reference TRBV19 and TRBJ1-2, the complete variable domain is GGIITQTPKFLIGQEGQKLTLKCQQNFNHDTMYWYRQDSGKGLRLIYYSITENDLQKGDLSEGYDASREKKSSFSLTVTSAQKNEMAVFLCASSAGTTNSDYTFGSGTRLLVI.